This T cell receptor (beta chain) was retrieved from a study of T cell changes during pregnancy in multiple sclerosis. Assay used: immunoSEQ multiplex PCR; TCRdb lists only in-frame clones, some missing. The sample records 50,000 or so clones, about 90% being singletons. Germline values: CDR1 MNHNY, CDR2 SVGAGI (reference sequence). Trimming cost V 5 bases and J 10 bases; bases outside gene matches: 11. The CDR3 contains 14 residues. The sequencing used CD4+ T cells from peripheral blood mononuclear cells, collected in the second trimester of pregnancy. This TCR derives from a female donor with multiple sclerosis, enrolled in a pregnancy study. The J gene is TRBJ2-1, the V gene TRBV6-6, with 7 bases aligning to TRBD2. CDR3 sequence reads: CASSPPGRVWEQFF. The CDR3 DNA reads TGTGCCAGCAGTCCCCCGGGGAGGGTTTGGGAGCAGTTCTTC.